Included here is one T cell receptor beta chain sequence, with context. The sample belongs to a study of blood T cell repertoires in COVID-19. Study at large: Researchers got acute and convalescent COVID-19 samples from the United States, Italy and Spain.

Trimming cost V 5 bases and J 8 bases, with 23 bases left between them. There are 17 residues in the CDR3. CDR1 is SGHRS, CDR2 YFSETQ, per germline. Methods used by the authors: Reference gene primer amplification gave nucleated cell count estimates. Produced via immunoSEQ multiplex PCR; TCRdb's table is partial and in-frame only. The D gene and trimming were derived from the DNA, and the V and J assignments and clone size from that table. The table has fewer than 200,000 clones, almost 80% seen once. Input material: peripheral blood. The gene calls are TRBV5-1 and TRBJ1-6, with D possibly being TRBD1 (5 bases). This receptor was identified in a woman in her seventies with acute or convalescent COVID-19. The chain's CDR3 is CASRETPRVSVDSPLHF. In nucleotides, the CDR3 is TGCGCCAGCAGGGAAACACCCAGGGTCTCGGTGGATTCACCCCTCCACTTT.